This T cell receptor beta chain originates from a study of control samples from healthy donors and cancer patients. Assay: immunoSEQ multiplex PCR; the TCRdb copy retains only in-frame clones and omits some. The sample table sets out about 190,000 clones. Trimming left V 2 bases short and J 2 bases short, with 6 bases between. This CDR3 is 13 amino acids long. CDR1 and CDR2 from the germline V gene are MDHEN and SYDVKM. The sequenced sample was blood. The clonotype comes from a woman in her twenties or thirties in good health. The chain carries TRBV28 and TRBJ1-2; D gene uncertain. The CDR3 spells CASSLQANYGYTF. The CDR3 DNA reads TGTGCCAGCAGTTTACAGGCCAACTATGGCTACACCTTC.